The T cell receptor beta chain described here comes from a study of OX40 agonist ivuxolimab in advanced cancers. Looking at the study overall: Head and neck, renal cell, melanoma or hepatocellular carcinoma were the cancers that dose-escalation patients had.

The CDR3 loop spans 11 amino acids. The germline V gene has CDR1 DFQATT and CDR2 SNEGSKA (reference sequence). The V end lost 2 bases, the J end lost 8 bases, and 9 bases lay between the germline ends. The protocol was immunoSEQ multiplex PCR, while the TCRdb copy is restricted to in-frame clones and leaves out a portion. This repertoire shows roughly 38,000 clones, around 81% found once; its top ten account for under 3.5%. Whole-study results and caveats: Also showing low normalized T-cell clonal expansion were some of the nonresponders.

As to this clone: The antigen is not known.

The J gene is TRBJ1-1, the V gene TRBV20-1; D ambiguous. This receptor was identified in an adult with an advanced solid tumor such as melanoma, head and neck, liver or kidney cancer. The sequencing used CD4+ or CD8+ T cells sorted from blood, collected in a trial of the OX40 agonist ivuxolimab. In nucleotides, the CDR3 is TGCAGTGCTAGATACCAGGACGAAGCTTTCTTT. Its protein product is CSARYQDEAFF.